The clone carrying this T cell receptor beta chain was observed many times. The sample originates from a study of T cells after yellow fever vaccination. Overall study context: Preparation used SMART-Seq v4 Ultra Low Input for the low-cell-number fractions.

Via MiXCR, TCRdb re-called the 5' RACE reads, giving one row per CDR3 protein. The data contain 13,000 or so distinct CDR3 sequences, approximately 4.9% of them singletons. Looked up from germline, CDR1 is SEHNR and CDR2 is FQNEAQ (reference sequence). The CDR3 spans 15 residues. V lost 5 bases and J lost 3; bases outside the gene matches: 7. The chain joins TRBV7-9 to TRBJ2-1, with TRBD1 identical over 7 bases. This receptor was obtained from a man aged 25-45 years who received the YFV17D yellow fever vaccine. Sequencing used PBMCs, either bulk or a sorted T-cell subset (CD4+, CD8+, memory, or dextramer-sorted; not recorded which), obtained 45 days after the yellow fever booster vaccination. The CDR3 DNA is TGTGCCAGCAGCATCCCGGGACAGTTCTACAATGAGCAGTTCTTC. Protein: CASSIPGQFYNEQFF. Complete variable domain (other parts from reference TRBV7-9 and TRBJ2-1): DTGVSQNPRHKITKRGQNVTFRCDPISEHNRLYWYRQTLGQGPEFLTYFQNEAQLEKSRLLSDRFSAERPKGSFSTLEIQRTEQGDSAMYLCASSIPGQFYNEQFFGPGTRLTVL.